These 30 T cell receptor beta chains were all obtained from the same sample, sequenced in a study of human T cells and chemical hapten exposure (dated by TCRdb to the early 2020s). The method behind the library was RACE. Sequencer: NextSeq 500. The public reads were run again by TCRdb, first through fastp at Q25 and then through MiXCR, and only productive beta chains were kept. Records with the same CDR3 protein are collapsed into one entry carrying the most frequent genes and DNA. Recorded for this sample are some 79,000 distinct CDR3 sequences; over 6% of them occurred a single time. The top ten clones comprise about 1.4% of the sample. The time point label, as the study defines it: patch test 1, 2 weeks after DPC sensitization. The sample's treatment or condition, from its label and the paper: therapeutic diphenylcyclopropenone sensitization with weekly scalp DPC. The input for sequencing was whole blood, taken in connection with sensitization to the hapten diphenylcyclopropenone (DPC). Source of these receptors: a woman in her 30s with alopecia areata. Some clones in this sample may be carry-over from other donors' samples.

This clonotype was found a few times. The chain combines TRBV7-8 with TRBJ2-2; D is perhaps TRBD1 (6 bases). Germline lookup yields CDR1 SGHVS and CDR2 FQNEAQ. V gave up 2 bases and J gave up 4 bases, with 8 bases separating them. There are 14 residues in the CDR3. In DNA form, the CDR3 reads TGTGCCAGCAGCTTAAGGGGGACCACCGGGGAGCTGTTTTTT. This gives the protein CASSLRGTTGELFF.

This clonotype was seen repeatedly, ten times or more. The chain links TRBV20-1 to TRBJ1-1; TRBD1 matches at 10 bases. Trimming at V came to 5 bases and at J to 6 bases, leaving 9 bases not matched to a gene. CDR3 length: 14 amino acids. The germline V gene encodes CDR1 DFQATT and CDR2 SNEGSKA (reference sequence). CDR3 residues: CSAGTGQGLAEAFF. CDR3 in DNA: TGCAGTGCTGGGACGGGACAGGGGTTGGCTGAAGCTTTCTTT.

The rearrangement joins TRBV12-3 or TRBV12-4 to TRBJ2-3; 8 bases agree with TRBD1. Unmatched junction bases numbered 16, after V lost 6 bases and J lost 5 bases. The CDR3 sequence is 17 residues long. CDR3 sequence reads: CASSPRDRSRAGDTQYF. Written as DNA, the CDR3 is TGTGCCAGCAGCCCCCGGGACAGGTCGCGCGCCGGAGATACGCAGTATTTT.

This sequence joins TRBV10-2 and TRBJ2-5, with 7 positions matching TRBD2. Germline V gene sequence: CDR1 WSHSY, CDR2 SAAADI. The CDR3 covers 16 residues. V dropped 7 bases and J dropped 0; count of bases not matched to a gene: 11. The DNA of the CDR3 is TGCGCCAGCAAGCCGATGATACTAGCGTACCAAGAGACCCAGTACTTC. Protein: CASKPMILAYQETQYF.

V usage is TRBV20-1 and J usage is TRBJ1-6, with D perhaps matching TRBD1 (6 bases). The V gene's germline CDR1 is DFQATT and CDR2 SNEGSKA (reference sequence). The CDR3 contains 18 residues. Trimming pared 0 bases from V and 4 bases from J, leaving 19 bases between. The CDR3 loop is CSARDRGRGGGYNSPLHF. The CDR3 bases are TGCAGTGCTAGAGATAGGGGGAGAGGCGGGGGATATAATTCACCCCTCCACTTT.

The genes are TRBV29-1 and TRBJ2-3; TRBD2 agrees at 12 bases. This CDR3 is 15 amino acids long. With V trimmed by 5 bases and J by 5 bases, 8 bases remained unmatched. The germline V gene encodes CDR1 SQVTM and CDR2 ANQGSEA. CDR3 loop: CSVFRLAGVVDTQYF. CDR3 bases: TGCAGCGTTTTTCGACTAGCGGGGGTTGTAGATACGCAGTATTTT.

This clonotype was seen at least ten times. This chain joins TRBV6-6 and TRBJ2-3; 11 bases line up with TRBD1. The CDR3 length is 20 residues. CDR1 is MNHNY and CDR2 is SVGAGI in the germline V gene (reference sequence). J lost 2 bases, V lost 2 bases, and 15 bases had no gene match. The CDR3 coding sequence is TGTGCCAGCAGTTACGATAAACCCACAAGCGGACAGGGGGCCACAGATACGCAGTATTTT. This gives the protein CASSYDKPTSGQGATDTQYF.

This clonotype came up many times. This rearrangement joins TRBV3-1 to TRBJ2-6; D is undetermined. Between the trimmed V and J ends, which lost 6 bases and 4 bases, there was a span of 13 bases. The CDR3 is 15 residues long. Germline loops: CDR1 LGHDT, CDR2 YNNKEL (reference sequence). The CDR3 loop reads CASSHSGSGANVLTF. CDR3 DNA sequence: TGTGCCAGCAGTCATTCAGGTTCAGGGGCCAACGTCCTGACTTTC.

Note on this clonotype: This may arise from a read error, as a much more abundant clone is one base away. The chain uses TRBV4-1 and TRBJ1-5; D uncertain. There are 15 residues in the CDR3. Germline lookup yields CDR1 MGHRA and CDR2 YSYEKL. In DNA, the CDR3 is TGCGCCAGCAGCCAAGACAGCTCTAGCAATCAGCCCAAGCATTTT. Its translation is CASSQDSSSNQPKHF.

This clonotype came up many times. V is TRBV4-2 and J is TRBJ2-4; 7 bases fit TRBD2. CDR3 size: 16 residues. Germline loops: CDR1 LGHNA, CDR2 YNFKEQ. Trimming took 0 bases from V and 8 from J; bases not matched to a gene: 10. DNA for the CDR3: TGTGCCAGCAGCCAAGATGGGGGGAGTGGGGGGGACATTCAGTACTTC. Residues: CASSQDGGSGGDIQYF.

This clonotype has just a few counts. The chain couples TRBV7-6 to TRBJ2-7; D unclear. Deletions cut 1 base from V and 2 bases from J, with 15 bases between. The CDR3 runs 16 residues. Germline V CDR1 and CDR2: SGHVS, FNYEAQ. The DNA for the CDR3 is TGTGCCAGCAGCTTAGACGACGGACGGATTCCCTACGAGCAGTACTTC. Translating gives CASSLDDGRIPYEQYF.

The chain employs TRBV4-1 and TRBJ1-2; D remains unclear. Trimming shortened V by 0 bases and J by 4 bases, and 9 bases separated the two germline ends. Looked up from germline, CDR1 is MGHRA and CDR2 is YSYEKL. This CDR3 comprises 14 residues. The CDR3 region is CASSQDRGSYGYTF. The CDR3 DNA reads TGCGCCAGCAGCCAAGATCGGGGAAGCTATGGCTACACCTTC.

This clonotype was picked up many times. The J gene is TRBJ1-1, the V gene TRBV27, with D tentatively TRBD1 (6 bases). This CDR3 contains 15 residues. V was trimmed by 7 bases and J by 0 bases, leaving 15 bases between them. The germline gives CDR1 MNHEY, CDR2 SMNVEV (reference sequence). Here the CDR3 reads CASTRQAAMNTEAFF. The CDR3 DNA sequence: TGTGCCAGCACCCGACAGGCGGCCATGAACACTGAAGCTTTCTTT.

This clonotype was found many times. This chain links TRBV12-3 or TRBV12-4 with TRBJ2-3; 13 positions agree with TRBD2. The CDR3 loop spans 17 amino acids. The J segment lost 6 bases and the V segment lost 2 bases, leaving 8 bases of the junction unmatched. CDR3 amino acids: CASSLQTTSGGSDTQYF. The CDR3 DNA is TGTGCCAGCAGTTTACAGACGACTAGCGGGGGGTCGGATACGCAGTATTTT.

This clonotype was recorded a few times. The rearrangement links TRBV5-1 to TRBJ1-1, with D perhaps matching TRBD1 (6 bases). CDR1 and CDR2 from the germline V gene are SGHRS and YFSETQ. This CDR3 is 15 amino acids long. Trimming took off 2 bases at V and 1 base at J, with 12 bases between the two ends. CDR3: CASSFTQGPNTEAFF. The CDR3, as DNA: TGCGCCAGCAGCTTCACACAGGGACCGAACACTGAAGCTTTCTTT.

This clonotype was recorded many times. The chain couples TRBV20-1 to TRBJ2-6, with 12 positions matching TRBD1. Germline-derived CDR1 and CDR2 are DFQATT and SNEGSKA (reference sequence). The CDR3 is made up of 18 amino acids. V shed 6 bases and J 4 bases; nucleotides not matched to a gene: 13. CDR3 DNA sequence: TGCAGTGCGGGAAACCGGGACAGGGGGCGGACAGGGGCCAACGTCCTGACTTTC. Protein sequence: CSAGNRDRGRTGANVLTF.

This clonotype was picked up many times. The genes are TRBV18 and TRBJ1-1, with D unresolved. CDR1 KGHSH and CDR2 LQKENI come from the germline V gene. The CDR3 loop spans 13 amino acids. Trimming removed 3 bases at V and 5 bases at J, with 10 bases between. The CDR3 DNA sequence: TGTGCCAGCTCACCCAAAGCTGGGACTGAAGCTTTCTTT. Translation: CASSPKAGTEAFF.

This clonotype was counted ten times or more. CDR3 sequence reads: CASSYSGTSDEQYF. In DNA form, the CDR3 reads TGTGCCAGCTCCTACTCCGGGACTTCGGACGAGCAGTACTTC. The J gene is TRBJ2-7, the V gene TRBV12-3 or TRBV12-4; D is perhaps TRBD2 (6 bases). The CDR3 totals 14 residues. V lost 8 bases and J lost 5, with 19 bases in between.

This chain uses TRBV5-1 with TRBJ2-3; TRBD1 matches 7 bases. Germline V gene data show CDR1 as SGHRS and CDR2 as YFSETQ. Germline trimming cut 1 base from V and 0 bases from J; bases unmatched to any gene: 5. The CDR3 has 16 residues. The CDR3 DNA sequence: TGCGCCAGCAGCTTGACAGGGGACCTTAGCACAGATACGCAGTATTTT. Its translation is CASSLTGDLSTDTQYF. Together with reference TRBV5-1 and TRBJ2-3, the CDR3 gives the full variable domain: KAGVTQTPRYLIKTRGQQVTLSCSPISGHRSVSWYQQTPGQGLQFLFEYFSETQRNKGNFPGRFSGRQFSNSRSEMNVSTLELGDSALYLCASSLTGDLSTDTQYFGPGTRLTVL.

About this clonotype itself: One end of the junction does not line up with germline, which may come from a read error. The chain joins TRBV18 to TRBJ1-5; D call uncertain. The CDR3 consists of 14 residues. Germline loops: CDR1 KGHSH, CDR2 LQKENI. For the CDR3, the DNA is TGTGCCAGCTCGCCAGACGGTAGCAATCAGCCCCAGAATTTT. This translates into CASSPDGSNQPQNF.

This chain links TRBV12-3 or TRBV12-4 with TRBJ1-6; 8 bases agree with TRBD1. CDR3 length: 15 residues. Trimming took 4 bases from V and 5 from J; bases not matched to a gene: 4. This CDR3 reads CASSSGTGHNSPLHF. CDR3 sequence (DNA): TGTGCCAGCAGTTCCGGGACAGGACATAATTCACCCCTCCACTTT.

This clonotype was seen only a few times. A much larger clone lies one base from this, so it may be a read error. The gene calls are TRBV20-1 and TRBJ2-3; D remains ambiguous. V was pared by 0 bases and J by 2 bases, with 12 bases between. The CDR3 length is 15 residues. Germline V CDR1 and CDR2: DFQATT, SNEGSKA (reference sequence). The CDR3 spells CSARDYWPPTDTQYF. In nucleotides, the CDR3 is TGCAGTGCTAGAGACTACTGGCCCCCCACAGATACGCAGTATTTT.

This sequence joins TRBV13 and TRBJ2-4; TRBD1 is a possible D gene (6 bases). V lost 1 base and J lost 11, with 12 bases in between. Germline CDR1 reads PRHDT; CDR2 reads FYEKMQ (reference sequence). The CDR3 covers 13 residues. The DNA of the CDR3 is TGTGCCAGCAGCTTAGTGAGGGGGACCGTTCAGTACTTC. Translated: CASSLVRGTVQYF. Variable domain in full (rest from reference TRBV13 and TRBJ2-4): AAGVIQSPRHLIKEKRETATLKCYPIPRHDTVYWYQQGPGQDPQFLISFYEKMQSDKGSIPDRFSAQQFSDYHSELNMSSLELGDSALYFCASSLVRGTVQYFGAGTRLSVL.

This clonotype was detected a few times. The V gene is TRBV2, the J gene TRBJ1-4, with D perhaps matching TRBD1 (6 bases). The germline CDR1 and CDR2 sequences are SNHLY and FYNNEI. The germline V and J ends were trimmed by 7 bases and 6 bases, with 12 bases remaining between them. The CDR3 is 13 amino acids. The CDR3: CASNHPGDEKLFF. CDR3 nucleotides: TGTGCCAGCAACCACCCAGGGGATGAAAAACTGTTTTTT.

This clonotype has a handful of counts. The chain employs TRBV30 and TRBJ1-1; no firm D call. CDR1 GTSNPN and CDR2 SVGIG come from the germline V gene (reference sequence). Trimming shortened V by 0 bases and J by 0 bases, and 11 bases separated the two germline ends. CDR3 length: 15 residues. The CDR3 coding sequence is TGTGCCTGGAGTGTACGGGTGGGGATGAACACTGAAGCTTTCTTT. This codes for CAWSVRVGMNTEAFF.

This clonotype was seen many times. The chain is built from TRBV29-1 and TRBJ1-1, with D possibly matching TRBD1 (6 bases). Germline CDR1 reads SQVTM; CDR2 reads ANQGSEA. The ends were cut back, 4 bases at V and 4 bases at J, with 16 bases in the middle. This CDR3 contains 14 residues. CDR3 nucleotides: TGCAGCGTTGGACTCGGGGGCCCCAGCACTGAAGCTTTCTTT. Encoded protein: CSVGLGGPSTEAFF.

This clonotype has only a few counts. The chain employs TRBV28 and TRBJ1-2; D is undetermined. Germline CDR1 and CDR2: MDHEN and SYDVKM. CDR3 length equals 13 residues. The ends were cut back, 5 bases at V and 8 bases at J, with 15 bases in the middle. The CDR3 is CASSTTTRNGYTF. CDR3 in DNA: TGTGCCAGCAGTACTACAACACGGAACGGCTACACCTTC.

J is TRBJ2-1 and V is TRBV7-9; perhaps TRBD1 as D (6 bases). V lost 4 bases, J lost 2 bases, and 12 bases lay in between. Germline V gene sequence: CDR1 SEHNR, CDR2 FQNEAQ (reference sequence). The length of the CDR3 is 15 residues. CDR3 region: CASSSRAGAYNEQFF. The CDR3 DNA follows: TGTGCCAGCAGCTCCCGGGCAGGGGCCTACAATGAGCAGTTCTTC.

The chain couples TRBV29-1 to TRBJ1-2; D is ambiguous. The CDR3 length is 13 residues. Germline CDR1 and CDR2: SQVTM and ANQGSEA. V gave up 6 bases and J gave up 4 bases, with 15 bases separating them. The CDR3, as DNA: TGCAGCGTGCAATTGACATGGGGCTATGGCTACACCTTC. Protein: CSVQLTWGYGYTF.

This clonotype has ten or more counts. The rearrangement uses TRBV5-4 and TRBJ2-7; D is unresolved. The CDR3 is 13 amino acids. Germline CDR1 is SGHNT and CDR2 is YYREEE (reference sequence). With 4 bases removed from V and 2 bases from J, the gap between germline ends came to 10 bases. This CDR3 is CASSPDVPYEQYF. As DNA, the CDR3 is TGTGCCAGCAGCCCCGACGTCCCCTACGAGCAGTACTTC.